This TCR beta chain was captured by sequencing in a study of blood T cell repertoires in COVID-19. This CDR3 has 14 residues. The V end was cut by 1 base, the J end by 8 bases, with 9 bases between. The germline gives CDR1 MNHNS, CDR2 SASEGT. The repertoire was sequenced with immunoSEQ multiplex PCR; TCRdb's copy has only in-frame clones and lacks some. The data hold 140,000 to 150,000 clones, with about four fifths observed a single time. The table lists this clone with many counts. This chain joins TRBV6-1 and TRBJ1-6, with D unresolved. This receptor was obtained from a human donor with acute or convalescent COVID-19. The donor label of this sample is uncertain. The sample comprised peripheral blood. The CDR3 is CASSEGAGYSPLHF. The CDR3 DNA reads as TGTGCCAGCAGTGAAGGGGCAGGATATTCACCCCTCCACTTT.